This T cell receptor beta chain was sequenced during a study of blood T cell repertoires in COVID-19. Study-wide context: Samples came from the United States, Italy and Spain, spanning acute and convalescent COVID-19.

Patients in Seattle were enrolled during active infection, then followed longitudinally. Per the original methods: Amplification from reference gene primers served as the basis for estimated nucleated cell counts. Some clones are missing from TCRdb's copy, which holds only in-frame ones; the method was immunoSEQ multiplex PCR. V and J calls and clone size are given by that table; D and trimming were obtained from the DNA. The sample consists of under 200,000 clones, 86% of them appearing once. Trimming cost V 5 bases and J 10 bases; bases outside gene matches: 6. CDR3 length: 14 amino acids. Germline V gene sequence: CDR1 SGHTA, CDR2 FQGNSA.

The sequence was obtained from a woman aged 55-70 years with COVID-19, enrolled during active disease. This sequence joins TRBV7-2 and TRBJ1-6; 9 bases are shared with TRBD1. The sequenced material came from peripheral blood. The CDR3 loop reads CASSPTGGGSPLHF. In DNA, the CDR3 is TGTGCCAGCAGCCCTACAGGGGGCGGGTCACCCCTCCACTTT.